Below are 26 T cell receptor beta chains sequenced from a single sample in a study of shared clonotypes between healthy human individuals. Sequencing used immunoSEQ multiplex PCR; TCRdb keeps in-frame clones, though not all of them. The data hold a few million clones, with approximately 90% observed a single time. Sequencing was performed on naive CD4+ T cells sorted from blood. The sample's subset: CD45RA+ positively selected. All receptors derive from a man aged 18 to 29 in good health.

The V gene is TRBV4-3, the J gene TRBJ2-6; 9 bases line up with TRBD1. V was clipped by 0 bases and J by 0 bases; unmatched bases: 3. Germline CDR1 and CDR2: LGHNA and YSLEER. The CDR3 loop spans 18 amino acids. CDR3 residues: CASSQEGQGSSGANVLTF. CDR3 coding DNA: TGCGCCAGCAGCCAAGAGGGACAGGGAAGCTCTGGGGCCAACGTCCTGACTTTC.

The V and J genes are TRBV4-1 and TRBJ2-7; TRBD2 aligns across 9 bases. CDR3 length equals 17 residues. Germline CDR1 is MGHRA and CDR2 is YSYEKL. Trimming cost V 1 base and J 0 bases; bases outside gene matches: 7. For the CDR3, the DNA is TGCGCCAGCAGCCAAGTAGGGCTAGCGGGAATCTCCTACGAGCAGTACTTC. Protein: CASSQVGLAGISYEQYF.

This clone was counted a single time. The rearrangement joins TRBV5-1 to TRBJ1-1; D possibly corresponds to TRBD1 (5 bases). The CDR3 extends over 14 amino acids. Germline assignment: CDR1 SGHRS and CDR2 YFSETQ. Trimming cost V 6 bases and J 5 bases, with 17 bases left between them. The CDR3 DNA reads as TGCGCCAGCAAACGGGACCCTTTAGGAACTGAAGCTTTCTTT. Translation: CASKRDPLGTEAFF.

The chain has TRBV19 and TRBJ1-4; TRBD1 is a possible D gene (5 bases). The V gene lost 6 bases and the J gene lost 5 bases, with 22 bases spanning the gap. The CDR3 covers 17 residues. The V gene's germline CDR1 is LNHDA and CDR2 SQIVND (reference sequence). This CDR3 reads CASRTISGGEENEKLFF. CDR3 in DNA: TGTGCCAGTAGAACCATCTCCGGGGGGGAAGAGAATGAAAAACTGTTTTTT.

This clone showed up just a few times. The rearrangement joins TRBV14 to TRBJ1-1; 10 positions match TRBD1. This CDR3 is 14 amino acids long. From germline, CDR1 is SGHDN and CDR2 FVKESK. The J segment lost 7 bases and the V segment lost 2 bases, leaving 4 bases of the junction unmatched. As DNA, the CDR3 is TGTGCCAGCAGCCAATCGGGACAGGGGTTTGAAGCTTTCTTT. Translated, it gives CASSQSGQGFEAFF.

The CDR3 DNA follows: TGTGCCAGCAGTTCCGAGACGGGCCCCTACGAGCAGTACTTC. Translation gives CASSSETGPYEQYF. This rearrangement joins TRBV27 to TRBJ2-7; D ambiguous. This CDR3 contains 14 residues. Trimming cost V 4 bases and J 2 bases, with 12 bases left between them. In germline, CDR1 is MNHEY, CDR2 SMNVEV (reference sequence).

This clone occurred a few times. The same CDR3 arises from other DNA sequences in this sample as well. The rearrangement links TRBV2 to TRBJ2-5; unclear D gene. The germline gives CDR1 SNHLY, CDR2 FYNNEI. This CDR3 is 13 amino acids long. Trimming pared 4 bases from V and 1 base from J, leaving 7 bases between. CDR3 sequence (DNA): TGTGCCAGCAGTGCTAGGCTCCAAGAGACCCAGTACTTC. This sequence encodes CASSARLQETQYF.

The V gene is TRBV5-6, the J gene TRBJ2-2; either TRBD1 or TRBD2 may fit D (6 bases each). V lost 1 base and J lost 5, with 9 bases in between. The CDR3 is made up of 14 amino acids. CDR1 SGHDT and CDR2 YYEEEE come from the germline V gene. CDR3 sequence reads: CASSLPGATGELFF. Written as DNA, the CDR3 is TGTGCCAGCAGCTTGCCGGGGGCGACCGGGGAGCTGTTTTTT.

For this clone: The junction and the germline gene differ at one end; a read error may be behind it. This rearrangement joins TRBV6-5 to TRBJ1-1; D remains unclear. The CDR3 contains 14 residues. Germline CDR1 MNHEY, CDR2 SVGAGI. The CDR3: CAISESMGNTEAFF. CDR3 sequence (DNA): TGTGCCATCAGTGAGTCGATGGGGAACACTGAAGCTTTCTTT.

This chain links TRBV19 with TRBJ2-7; perhaps TRBD2 as D (6 bases). This CDR3 region has 14 residues. From germline, CDR1 is LNHDA and CDR2 SQIVND (reference sequence). Trimming stripped 4 bases from V and 4 bases from J, with 14 bases between. CDR3 amino acids: CASSTTGVGYEQYF. The CDR3 coding sequence is TGTGCCAGTAGTACCACGGGAGTAGGGTACGAGCAGTACTTC.

The chain recombines TRBV11-2 with TRBJ2-7; 12 bases fit TRBD2. Germline values: CDR1 SGHAT, CDR2 FQNNGV. V shed 1 base, J shed 2 bases, and the junction held 9 bases outside the gene matches. The CDR3 covers 18 residues. The CDR3 coding sequence is TGTGCCAGCAGCTTAGTGTTTCCGCTAGCGGGAGGGCCCTACGAGCAGTACTTC. Translating gives CASSLVFPLAGGPYEQYF.

The V call is TRBV6-5, the J call TRBJ2-2; 9 bases map to TRBD2. The CDR3 is 14 amino acids. Trimming at V came to 7 bases and at J to 6 bases, leaving 6 bases not matched to a gene. Per the germline V gene, CDR1 is MNHEY and CDR2 is SVGAGI. The CDR3 region has the DNA TGTGCCAGCAATAGCGGGAGAGGTCCCGGGGAGCTGTTTTTT. It is translated as CASNSGRGPGELFF.

The chain has TRBV7-8 and TRBJ1-5; D unresolved. The CDR3 is made up of 13 amino acids. Per germline, CDR1 SGHVS and CDR2 FQNEAQ. V gave up 5 bases and J gave up 7 bases, with 12 bases separating them. The CDR3 DNA reads TGTGCCAGCAGCAAACGGACGCGGCAGCCCCAGCATTTT. Its protein product is CASSKRTRQPQHF. Together with reference TRBV7-8 and TRBJ1-5, the CDR3 gives the full variable domain: GAGVSQSPRYKVAKRGQDVALRCDPISGHVSLFWYQQALGQGPEFLTYFQNEAQLDKSGLPSDRFFAERPEGSVSTLKIQRTQQEDSAVYLCASSKRTRQPQHFGDGTRLSIL.

This chain connects TRBV18 to TRBJ2-1; D assignment may be TRBD1 or TRBD2 (5 bases each). V lost 0 bases and J 7 bases, leaving 22 bases between the germline ends. This CDR3 is built from 18 residues. CDR1 is KGHSH and CDR2 is LQKENI in the germline V gene. CDR3 region: CASSPPGQGTTMTNEQFF. DNA of the CDR3: TGTGCCAGCTCACCACCGGGCCAGGGAACGACTATGACTAATGAGCAGTTCTTC.

The chain employs TRBV7-6 and TRBJ2-7; 8 bases map to TRBD1. There are 16 residues in the CDR3. J was trimmed by 3 bases and V by 5 bases; bases with no gene match: 12. Germline V lookup: CDR1 SGHVS, CDR2 FNYEAQ. The CDR3 sequence: CASSLRQGLGIYEQYF. In nucleotides, the CDR3 is TGTGCCAGCAGCCTCCGACAGGGGCTGGGTATCTACGAGCAGTACTTC.

The V call is TRBV7-9, the J call TRBJ2-3; 7 bases fit TRBD2. With V trimmed by 8 bases and J by 2 bases, 7 bases remained unmatched. This CDR3 contains 14 residues. Germline V gene sequence: CDR1 SEHNR, CDR2 FQNEAQ (reference sequence). The CDR3 reads CASRKRDLTDTQYF. For the CDR3, the DNA is TGTGCCAGCCGCAAGCGGGACCTCACAGATACGCAGTATTTT.

V is TRBV29-1 and J is TRBJ2-1, with D possibly being TRBD2 (5 bases). From germline, CDR1 is SQVTM and CDR2 ANQGSEA. The CDR3 consists of 14 residues. Between the trimmed V and J ends, which lost 3 bases and 2 bases, there was a span of 11 bases. The CDR3 coding sequence is TGCAGCGTTGACGTGGCGGGTGCCTACAATGAGCAGTTCTTC. Protein sequence: CSVDVAGAYNEQFF.

V gene TRBV9 combines with J gene TRBJ2-5; TRBD2 matches 7 bases. The CDR3 sequence is 14 residues long. The germline gives CDR1 SGDLS, CDR2 YYNGEE. After removal of 6 bases from V and 2 bases from J, the junction contained 7 bases not matched to a gene. CDR3: CASTFGGLQETQYF. CDR3 DNA: TGTGCCAGCACCTTCGGGGGGTTACAAGAGACCCAGTACTTC.

The gene calls are TRBV28 and TRBJ2-2; no clear D. This CDR3 has 16 amino acids. In germline, CDR1 is MDHEN, CDR2 SYDVKM. The V end lost 3 bases, the J end lost 0 bases, and 11 bases lay between the germline ends. The CDR3 bases are TGTGCCAGCAGTTTTAGTGCGTCCCCGAACACCGGGGAGCTGTTTTTT. This codes for CASSFSASPNTGELFF.

V gene TRBV25-1 combines with J gene TRBJ2-7, with 9 bases lining up with TRBD2. J was trimmed by 8 bases and V by 4 bases; bases with no gene match: 6. In germline, CDR1 is MGHDK, CDR2 SYGVNS. The CDR3 covers 13 residues. The CDR3 spells CASSAGLAFKQYF. In DNA, the CDR3 is TGTGCCAGCAGTGCCGGACTAGCGTTCAAGCAGTACTTC.

In regard to this clone: The same CDR3 also results from other DNA sequences found in this sample. This chain connects TRBV10-3 to TRBJ1-1; D remains ambiguous. The CDR3 runs to 15 residues. Per germline, CDR1 ENHRY and CDR2 SYGVKD. The V gene lost 0 bases and the J gene lost 1 base, with 9 bases spanning the gap. The CDR3 bases are TGTGCCATCAGTGAGTCTGGGCAGGCGAACACTGAAGCTTTCTTT. This encodes CAISESGQANTEAFF.

J is TRBJ2-5 and V is TRBV2, with 7 positions matching TRBD2. Trimming cost V 6 bases and J 2 bases; bases outside gene matches: 6. The CDR3 spans 14 residues. In germline, CDR1 is SNHLY, CDR2 FYNNEI. Here the CDR3 DNA reads TGTGCCAGCAGGCCCGGGACTACACAAGAGACCCAGTACTTC. It specifies CASRPGTTQETQYF.

The CDR3 reads CASSEGVSYGYTF. In nucleotides, the CDR3 is TGTGCCAGCAGTGAAGGGGTTAGCTATGGCTACACCTTC. V is TRBV6-1 and J is TRBJ1-2; D is uncertain. Deletions cut 1 base from V and 4 bases from J, with 7 bases between. The CDR3 runs to 13 residues. From germline, CDR1 is MNHNS and CDR2 SASEGT.

The chain combines TRBV6-5 with TRBJ1-6; no clear D. The CDR3 is 14 residues long. Between the trimmed V and J ends, which lost 8 bases and 9 bases, there was a span of 17 bases. Germline V CDR1 and CDR2: MNHEY, SVGAGI. CDR3 bases: TGTGCCAGCGCGTCGTATGACACGAGTTCACCCCTCCACTTT. Translating gives CASASYDTSSPLHF.

The chain combines TRBV25-1 with TRBJ2-3, with unresolved D. V lost 4 bases, J lost 1 base, and 9 bases lay in between. The CDR3 has 14 residues. Looked up from germline, CDR1 is MGHDK and CDR2 is SYGVNS. CDR3 in amino acids: CASSGGSGTDTQYF. For the CDR3, the DNA is TGTGCCAGCAGTGGGGGATCGGGCACAGATACGCAGTATTTT. Filled out from reference TRBV25-1 and TRBJ2-3, the complete variable domain reads EADIYQTPRYLVIGTGKKITLECSQTMGHDKMYWYQQDPGMELHLIHYSYGVNSTEKGDLSSESTVSRIRTEHFPLTLESARPSHTSQYLCASSGGSGTDTQYFGPGTRLTVL.

The chain uses TRBV5-4 and TRBJ2-5; either TRBD1 or TRBD2 may supply D (5 bases each). Germline V gives CDR1 SGHNT, CDR2 YYREEE (reference sequence). With 4 bases removed from V and 1 base from J, the gap between germline ends came to 11 bases. This CDR3 is built from 14 residues. CDR3 protein: CASSPTGRQETQYF. CDR3 nucleotides: TGTGCCAGCAGCCCGACGGGGCGCCAAGAGACCCAGTACTTC. Combining the CDR3 with reference TRBV5-4 and TRBJ2-5 gives the whole variable domain ETGVTQSPTHLIKTRGQQVTLRCSSQSGHNTVSWYQQALGQGPQFIFQYYREEENGRGNFPPRFSGLQFPNYSSELNVNALELDDSALYLCASSPTGRQETQYFGPGTRLLVL.